What follows describes a single TCR beta chain. The entry originates in a study of cytomegalovirus exposure and HLA in healthy donors. The wider study: A preliminary data release comprised roughly 80 million unique TCRs obtained from HLA-typed donors.

Primers: 60 Vbeta forward and 13 Jbeta reverse. Measured with immunoSEQ multiplex PCR; TCRdb has only the in-frame clones, and not every one. Seen here are about 160,000 clones, more than 80% observed once, and the top ten hold approximately 2.4%. Trimming took 7 bases from V and 1 from J, leaving 8 bases between them. The CDR3 runs 13 residues. In germline, CDR1 is LNHDA, CDR2 SQIVND (reference sequence). Sequenced: PBMCs. The origin of this receptor is a male donor in good health and CMV-seronegative. The chain has TRBV19 and TRBJ2-1, with D tentatively TRBD2 (5 bases). CDR3 nucleotides: TGTGCCAGTACGGAGGAATCCTACAATGAGCAGTTCTTC. Protein: CASTEESYNEQFF.